The rows below give T cell receptor beta chains drawn from one sample of a study of cytomegalovirus exposure and HLA in healthy donors. Sequenced by immunoSEQ multiplex PCR; TCRdb stores in-frame clones only, minus some. The data show 200,000 or so clones, 87% seen once. The sample comprised PBMCs. These receptor sequences come from a girl under three years old in good health and CMV-seronegative. Each CDR3 is given with its conserved first and last residue. A D gene is named only where the DNA matches it firmly. Clone size is shown for a subset of rows, as once, few, many or a class of expanded clone.

D gene: -
J gene: TRBJ1-2
clone size: -
V gene: TRBV2
CDR3 DNA: TGTGCCAGCAGTGAAATAGAGACAGTTAACTATGGCTACACCTTC
CDR3 protein: CASSEIETVNYGYTF

D gene: TRBD2
J gene: TRBJ2-7
clone size: -
V gene: TRBV27
CDR3 DNA: TGTGCCAGCAGTCCTCGTTTGCTAGCGGTATTCTACGAGCAGTACTTC
CDR3 protein: CASSPRLLAVFYEQYF

D gene: -
J gene: TRBJ1-4
clone size: -
V gene: TRBV4-3
CDR3 DNA: TGCGCCAGCAGCCAAGGGGGCGCCGGAGAAAAACTGTTTTTT
CDR3 protein: CASSQGGAGEKLFF

D gene: -
J gene: TRBJ1-2
clone size: -
V gene: TRBV30
CDR3 DNA: TGTGCCTGGAGTGGCGGGACGGTCTATGGCTACACCTTC
CDR3 protein: CAWSGGTVYGYTF

D gene: TRBD1
J gene: TRBJ1-4
clone size: -
V gene: TRBV4-2
CDR3 DNA: TGTGCCAGCAGCCAAGAGGGGACAGGTAATGAAAAACTGTTTTTT
CDR3 protein: CASSQEGTGNEKLFF

D gene: -
J gene: TRBJ1-2
clone size: -
V gene: TRBV9
CDR3 DNA: TGTGCCAGCAGCGTTGCAATCGGGGTGAGCTATGGCTACACCTTC
CDR3 protein: CASSVAIGVSYGYTF

D gene: TRBD2
J gene: TRBJ2-3
clone size: -
V gene: TRBV19
CDR3 DNA: TGTGCCAGTCTCGGGTTGCGGGGGGGCACAGATACGCAGTATTTT
CDR3 protein: CASLGLRGGTDTQYF

D gene: TRBD1
J gene: TRBJ2-3
clone size: -
V gene: TRBV10-1
CDR3 DNA: TGCGCCAGCAGTGAGTCGAGAGGGACAGGGATTCTCACAGATACGCAGTATTTT
CDR3 protein: CASSESRGTGILTDTQYF

D gene: -
J gene: TRBJ1-1
clone size: few
V gene: TRBV30
CDR3 DNA: TGTGCCTGGAGTTTGCCAGGCAGGGGTGAGAACACTGAAGCTTTCTTT
CDR3 protein: CAWSLPGRGENTEAFF

D gene: TRBD1
J gene: TRBJ2-7
clone size: -
V gene: TRBV2
CDR3 DNA: TGTGCCAGCGCTGGGACAGGGGGCGCGGAATATGACGAGCAGTACTTC
CDR3 protein: CASAGTGGAEYDEQYF

D gene: TRBD1
J gene: TRBJ2-4
clone size: once
V gene: TRBV27
CDR3 DNA: TGTGCCAGCAGTCTCCGGACAGGGGGCGCGGACATTCAGTACTTC
CDR3 protein: CASSLRTGGADIQYF

D gene: TRBD1
J gene: TRBJ2-7
clone size: -
V gene: TRBV7-3
CDR3 DNA: TGTGCCAGCAGCCCCGCCCCGACAGGGTATGTCAGCGACGAGCAGTACTTC
CDR3 protein: CASSPAPTGYVSDEQYF

D gene: TRBD1
J gene: TRBJ2-2
clone size: -
V gene: TRBV5-1
CDR3 DNA: TGCGCCAGCAGCTTGAGGGGGCCGGGACAGGGTACCACCGGGGAGCTGTTTTTT
CDR3 protein: CASSLRGPGQGTTGELFF

D gene: -
J gene: TRBJ2-7
clone size: once
V gene: TRBV28
CDR3 DNA: TGTGCCAGCAGTTGCCGTGAGATAGCGCCCTACTACGAGCAGTACTTC
CDR3 protein: CASSCREIAPYYEQYF

D gene: -
J gene: TRBJ1-3
clone size: -
V gene: TRBV29-1
CDR3 DNA: TGCAGCGTTGAAGTACCAGGGAACGCTGGAAACACCATATATTTT
CDR3 protein: CSVEVPGNAGNTIYF

D gene: TRBD2
J gene: TRBJ2-1
clone size: -
V gene: TRBV6-1
CDR3 DNA: TGTGCCAGCAGTGAAGCGCGGGGGGGCCGCAATGAGCAGTTCTTC
CDR3 protein: CASSEARGGRNEQFF

D gene: TRBD1
J gene: TRBJ2-7
clone size: once
V gene: TRBV19
CDR3 DNA: TGTGCCAGTAGCGACGGTACAGGGGGCCTACCTAACGAGCAGTACTTC
CDR3 protein: CASSDGTGGLPNEQYF

D gene: TRBD1
J gene: TRBJ1-5
clone size: few
V gene: TRBV9
CDR3 DNA: TGTGCCAGCAGCGCGACAGGGACGAGCAATCAGCCCCAGCATTTT
CDR3 protein: CASSATGTSNQPQHF

D gene: TRBD1
J gene: TRBJ1-3
clone size: -
V gene: TRBV6-5
CDR3 DNA: TGTGCCAGCAGTCGGACAGGGAGCCATAGAAACACCATATATTTT
CDR3 protein: CASSRTGSHRNTIYF

D gene: -
J gene: TRBJ2-7
clone size: -
V gene: TRBV11-2
CDR3 DNA: TGTGCCAGCAGCTATACGATGACAGGCAGGAGCTCCTACGAGCAGTACTTC
CDR3 protein: CASSYTMTGRSSYEQYF

D gene: -
J gene: TRBJ2-7
clone size: -
V gene: TRBV10-3
CDR3 DNA: TGTGCCATCAGGAACAGCTCCTACGAGCAGTACTTC
CDR3 protein: CAIRNSSYEQYF

D gene: -
J gene: TRBJ2-7
clone size: -
V gene: TRBV14
CDR3 DNA: TGTGCCAGCAGCCAAGCTGACAGGCAACCCTACGAGCAGTACTTC
CDR3 protein: CASSQADRQPYEQYF

D gene: TRBD2
J gene: TRBJ2-2
clone size: once
V gene: TRBV13
CDR3 DNA: TGTGCCAGCAGCCCCTTACTTCACCGGACTAGCGGGGCTGGGGAGCTGTTTTTT
CDR3 protein: CASSPLLHRTSGAGELFF

D gene: TRBD1
J gene: TRBJ2-1
clone size: -
V gene: TRBV7-3
CDR3 DNA: TGTGCCAGCAGCCCGACAGGGTCAACCGGCAATGAGCAGTTCTTC
CDR3 protein: CASSPTGSTGNEQFF

D gene: -
J gene: TRBJ2-3
clone size: -
V gene: TRBV9
CDR3 DNA: TGTGCCAGCAGCGTAGACAACACAGATACGCAGTATTTT
CDR3 protein: CASSVDNTDTQYF

D gene: TRBD1
J gene: TRBJ2-7
clone size: -
V gene: TRBV5-4
CDR3 DNA: TGTGCCAGCAGTTCCGGACAGGGGTACGAGCAGTACTTC
CDR3 protein: CASSSGQGYEQYF

D gene: -
J gene: TRBJ2-7
clone size: -
V gene: TRBV7-2
CDR3 DNA: TGTGCCAGCAGTAAAGGGACTGGGTCCTACGAGCAGTACTTC
CDR3 protein: CASSKGTGSYEQYF

D gene: TRBD2
J gene: TRBJ2-2
clone size: -
V gene: TRBV2
CDR3 DNA: TGTGCCAGCAGTGAATTTGCCGGGAGGGATACCGGGGAGCTGTTTTTT
CDR3 protein: CASSEFAGRDTGELFF

D gene: -
J gene: TRBJ1-1
clone size: -
V gene: TRBV15
CDR3 DNA: TGTGCCACCAGCAGAGGGAGGGGCCCGTCCACTGAAGCTTTCTTT
CDR3 protein: CATSRGRGPSTEAFF

D gene: -
J gene: TRBJ1-1
clone size: -
V gene: TRBV2
CDR3 DNA: TGTGCCAGCAGTGGGGGCAGGGAAGGTCGGGGGTCTTTCTTT
CDR3 protein: CASSGGREGRGSFF

D gene: -
J gene: TRBJ1-1
clone size: -
V gene: TRBV7-9
CDR3 DNA: TGTGCCAGCAGCTTTCAACTTCGCAGGGACACTGAAGCTTTCTTT
CDR3 protein: CASSFQLRRDTEAFF

D gene: -
J gene: TRBJ1-2
clone size: -
V gene: TRBV20-1
CDR3 DNA: TGCAGTGCTGGGCGGGGCGGGGGCTACACCTTC
CDR3 protein: CSAGRGGGYTF

D gene: TRBD2
J gene: TRBJ2-1
clone size: -
V gene: TRBV7-9
CDR3 DNA: TGTACCAGCAGGATACTAGCGGGGGGAGGGCAGTTCTTC
CDR3 protein: CTSRILAGGGQFF

D gene: TRBD1
J gene: TRBJ1-1
clone size: -
V gene: TRBV2
CDR3 DNA: TGTGCCATCAAATCAGAACAGGGGCCTGAAGCTTTCTTT
CDR3 protein: CAIKSEQGPEAFF

D gene: -
J gene: TRBJ1-2
clone size: -
V gene: TRBV14
CDR3 DNA: TGTGCCAGCAGCCAAGTGTGGAGTGGGGGCTACACCTTC
CDR3 protein: CASSQVWSGGYTF

D gene: TRBD1
J gene: TRBJ2-1
clone size: -
V gene: TRBV6-1
CDR3 DNA: TGTGCCAGCAGGGAGACAGGGATGCTTGACAATGAGCAGTTCTTC
CDR3 protein: CASRETGMLDNEQFF

D gene: TRBD2
J gene: TRBJ2-5
clone size: -
V gene: TRBV5-4
CDR3 DNA: TGTGCCAGCAGCTTGTATCGGGAGGGGGAGACCCAGTACTTC
CDR3 protein: CASSLYREGETQYF

D gene: TRBD1
J gene: TRBJ1-2
clone size: -
V gene: TRBV29-1
CDR3 DNA: TGCAGCGCCGCCCCGGGACAGGGGCTCTATGGCTACACCTTC
CDR3 protein: CSAAPGQGLYGYTF